The 29 T cell receptor beta chains presented below share a single source sample, sequenced in a study of CD8 T cells in Susac syndrome (dated by TCRdb to between 2017 and 2020). The library was generated by the immunoSEQ multiplex PCR assay. RNA was extracted using the RNeasy kit, and roughly 0.5 to 1 microgram was reverse transcribed with random hexamers. Through fastp at Q25 and MiXCR, TCRdb rebuilt clones from the public reads, retaining in-frame beta chains. Rows matching on CDR3 protein sequence are summarized as one entry with the most common DNA and genes. The sample profile shows tens of thousands of distinct CDR3 sequences; approximately 95% of them were found once. Roughly 1% of the sample comes from the top ten. What was sequenced was CD8+ T cells from PBMCs. These receptors all stem from a human donor with Susac syndrome.

V and J are TRBV20-1 and TRBJ2-1, with a possible D match to TRBD1 (5 bases). The V end was cut by 2 bases, the J end by 1 base, with 9 bases between. Germline CDR1 DFQATT, CDR2 SNEGSKA (reference sequence). There are 14 residues in the CDR3. The DNA for the CDR3 is TGCAGTGCTAGATTAGGGGAATCCTACAATGAGCAGTTCTTC. Translated, it gives CSARLGESYNEQFF.

This sequence joins TRBV29-1 and TRBJ2-6; tentative D call: TRBD1 (6 bases). This CDR3 spans 15 amino acids. CDR1 and CDR2 (germline): SQVTM, ANQGSEA. V was cut by 5 bases and J by 0 bases, with 11 bases left in between. The CDR3 sequence is CSVYTGSSGANVLTF. The DNA for the CDR3 is TGCAGCGTTTACACAGGGAGCTCTGGGGCCAACGTCCTGACTTTC. The entire variable domain, with the rest obtained from reference TRBV29-1 and TRBJ2-6, is as follows: SAVISQKPSRDICQRGTSLTIQCQVDSQVTMMFWYRQQPGQSLTLIATANQGSEATYESGFVIDKFPISRPNLTFSTLTVSNMSPEDSSIYLCSVYTGSSGANVLTFGAGSRLTVL.

The rearrangement joins TRBV3-1 to TRBJ2-3, with 11 nucleotides matching TRBD2. The CDR3 is 16 amino acids. V lost 5 bases, J lost 2 bases, and 6 bases stayed unmatched. Germline V gives CDR1 LGHDT, CDR2 YNNKEL (reference sequence). Here the CDR3 reads CASSTGTSGYTDTQYF. The CDR3, as DNA: TGTGCCAGCAGCACCGGGACTAGCGGCTACACAGATACGCAGTATTTT.

The J gene is TRBJ2-5, the V gene TRBV5-1; 10 bases map to TRBD2. The CDR3 extends over 15 amino acids. Germline CDR1 is SGHRS and CDR2 is YFSETQ. V was pared by 0 bases and J by 1 base, with 0 bases of the junction left unmatched. CDR3 residues: CASSLGLAGQETQYF. The CDR3 coding sequence is TGCGCCAGCAGCTTGGGACTAGCGGGCCAAGAGACCCAGTACTTC.

This sequence joins TRBV30 and TRBJ2-7; no clear D. CDR1 and CDR2 from the germline V gene are GTSNPN and SVGIG (reference sequence). The V gene lost 1 base and the J gene lost 1 base, with 5 bases spanning the gap. The CDR3 covers 12 residues. The CDR3 region is CAWSEQSYEQYF. DNA for the CDR3: TGTGCCTGGAGTGAACAGTCCTACGAGCAGTACTTC.

This clonotype was seen just once. This chain uses TRBV19 with TRBJ2-7; D is perhaps TRBD1 (5 bases). This CDR3 is built from 14 residues. Trimming stripped 8 bases from V and 1 base from J, with 15 bases between. Germline assignment: CDR1 LNHDA and CDR2 SQIVND (reference sequence). CDR3 loop: CASAVSQVSYEQYF. In nucleotides, the CDR3 is TGTGCCAGTGCGGTTTCACAGGTTTCCTACGAGCAGTACTTC.

The chain carries TRBV16 and TRBJ1-2; possible D gene TRBD1, 6 bases. The germline V gene has CDR1 KGHSY and CDR2 FQNENV. V lost 3 bases to trimming and J lost 4 bases, with 6 bases between them. This CDR3 comprises 12 residues. CDR3: CASSQDSYGYTF. As DNA, the CDR3 is TGTGCCAGCAGCCAGGACAGCTATGGCTACACCTTC.

This chain joins TRBV20-1 and TRBJ2-2, with D tentatively TRBD1 (6 bases). V was pared by 0 bases and J by 3 bases, with 11 bases between. CDR3 length equals 15 residues. The germline CDR1 and CDR2 sequences are DFQATT and SNEGSKA (reference sequence). The CDR3 sequence is CSAREHGTHTGELFF. The CDR3 region has the DNA TGCAGTGCTAGAGAGCACGGGACACACACCGGGGAGCTGTTTTTT.

The chain couples TRBV2 to TRBJ2-5; D may correspond to TRBD1 or TRBD2 (5 bases each). Germline V gene lookup returns CDR1 SNHLY and CDR2 FYNNEI. CDR3 length equals 14 residues. V was cut by 5 bases and J by 3 bases, with 13 bases left in between. The CDR3 region is CASSWTEGEETQYF. Here the CDR3 DNA reads TGTGCCAGCAGTTGGACTGAAGGGGAAGAGACCCAGTACTTC.

The rearrangement links TRBV7-9 to TRBJ2-4; the D call may be TRBD1 or TRBD2 (5 bases each). The germline V gene encodes CDR1 SEHNR and CDR2 FQNEAQ (reference sequence). Trimming pared 4 bases from V and 7 bases from J, leaving 17 bases between. CDR3 length: 15 amino acids. CDR3 sequence reads: CASSSDGTAQNIQYF. The CDR3 DNA sequence: TGTGCCAGCAGCTCAGACGGGACGGCGCAGAACATTCAGTACTTC.

Here the CDR3 DNA reads TGTGCCTGGGGTACTAGCGGACCCTACAATGAGCAGTTCTTC. It yields the protein CAWGTSGPYNEQFF. The chain uses TRBV30 and TRBJ2-1; 8 nucleotides agree with TRBD2. V was clipped by 5 bases and J by 2 bases; unmatched bases: 5. The CDR3 contains 14 residues. In germline, CDR1 is GTSNPN, CDR2 SVGIG (reference sequence).

This chain joins TRBV12-3 or TRBV12-4 and TRBJ1-5; 8 nucleotides match TRBD1. The junction had 17 bases not matched to a gene; V was cut back by 10 bases and J by 6 bases. The CDR3 runs 16 residues. The DNA for the CDR3 is TGTGCCACCTCCCCCGGGGGCAGGGGGCCAGGTCAGCCCCAGCATTTT. Translating gives CATSPGGRGPGQPQHF.

The rearrangement links TRBV20-1 to TRBJ2-7; D remains ambiguous. Per the germline V gene, CDR1 is DFQATT and CDR2 is SNEGSKA (reference sequence). V was shortened by 1 base and J by 2 bases, with 9 bases between the two germline ends. This CDR3 is built from 13 residues. CDR3 region: CSARGTAAYEQYF. The CDR3 nucleotides are TGCAGTGCTAGAGGGACCGCAGCCTACGAGCAGTACTTC.

The chain carries TRBV12-3 or TRBV12-4 and TRBJ2-6, with D possibly TRBD1 on 5 matching bases. V was shortened by 6 bases and J by 0 bases, with 15 bases between the two germline ends. CDR3 length: 17 residues. CDR3 DNA sequence: TGTGCCAGCAGAGGGGTCGTCCCCCGCTCTGGGGCCAACGTCCTGACTTTC. This codes for CASRGVVPRSGANVLTF.

The rearrangement joins TRBV20-1 to TRBJ2-5; no clear D. The CDR3 consists of 15 residues. V dropped 6 bases and J dropped 2 bases, with 19 bases sitting between them. Germline V gene data show CDR1 as DFQATT and CDR2 as SNEGSKA (reference sequence). CDR3 DNA: TGCAGTGCGGGATCGGCTAATGGGCCTCAAGAGACCCAGTACTTC. Translated: CSAGSANGPQETQYF.

The chain has TRBV6-5 and TRBJ2-1; 9 nucleotides line up with TRBD2. Per the germline V gene, CDR1 is MNHEY and CDR2 is SVGAGI. Trimming at V came to 3 bases and at J to 3 bases, leaving 6 bases not matched to a gene. This CDR3 is built from 16 residues. The CDR3 protein is CASSYYGTSSYNEQFF. CDR3 bases: TGTGCCAGCAGTTATTACGGGACTAGCAGCTACAATGAGCAGTTCTTC.

This chain connects TRBV7-9 to TRBJ2-7; 7 nucleotides match TRBD2. J lost 0 bases, V lost 5 bases, and 10 bases had no gene match. The CDR3 loop spans 16 amino acids. Germline V gene sequence: CDR1 SEHNR, CDR2 FQNEAQ (reference sequence). The CDR3 region is CASSLGRGGSSYEQYF. The CDR3 nucleotides are TGTGCCAGCAGCCTGGGGAGGGGCGGGAGCTCCTACGAGCAGTACTTC. Based on the CDR3 plus reference TRBV7-9 and TRBJ2-7, the full variable domain is DTGVSQNPRHKITKRGQNVTFRCDPISEHNRLYWYRQTLGQGPEFLTYFQNEAQLEKSRLLSDRFSAERPKGSFSTLEIQRTEQGDSAMYLCASSLGRGGSSYEQYFGPGTRLTVT.

The V and J genes are TRBV5-1 and TRBJ1-4; D is possibly TRBD1 (6 bases). V was shortened by 0 bases and J by 6 bases, with 15 bases between the two germline ends. The CDR3 extends over 16 amino acids. Germline loops: CDR1 SGHRS, CDR2 YFSETQ. CDR3 residues: CASSLEQGDVDEKLFF. The CDR3, as DNA: TGCGCCAGCAGCTTGGAACAGGGAGATGTGGATGAAAAACTGTTTTTT. Together with reference TRBV5-1 and TRBJ1-4, the CDR3 gives the full variable domain: KAGVTQTPRYLIKTRGQQVTLSCSPISGHRSVSWYQQTPGQGLQFLFEYFSETQRNKGNFPGRFSGRQFSNSRSEMNVSTLELGDSALYLCASSLEQGDVDEKLFFGSGTQLSVL.

For this clonotype: No conserved phenylalanine or tryptophan ends this CDR3, so it is likely a read error. The DNA is omitted, as the CDR3 cannot be located on it reliably, and the CDR3 follows TCRdb's listing. V gene TRBV18 combines with J gene TRBJ2-3; TRBD2, the D gene given by the table, was not confirmed from the DNA. The CDR3 comprises 15 residues, both ends counted. Germline V gives CDR1 KGHSH, CDR2 LQKENI. CDR3 region: CASSPSVSGSTRSRI.

The rearrangement joins TRBV7-9 to TRBJ1-5, with D perhaps matching TRBD1 (6 bases). Germline CDR1 and CDR2: SEHNR and FQNEAQ (reference sequence). The CDR3 runs to 14 residues. V lost 4 bases, J lost 5 bases, and 12 bases lay in between. The CDR3 spells CASSSQGGDQPQHF. DNA for the CDR3: TGTGCCAGCAGCTCCCAAGGGGGGGATCAGCCCCAGCATTTT.

The chain recombines TRBV4-3 with TRBJ2-2; TRBD2 aligns across 9 bases. V dropped 0 bases and J dropped 5; count of bases not matched to a gene: 16. The CDR3 totals 20 residues. Germline V lookup: CDR1 LGHNA, CDR2 YSLEER. The CDR3 protein is CASSQDLWVAGEGKTGELFF. The CDR3 DNA is TGCGCCAGCAGCCAAGATCTGTGGGTAGCGGGAGAAGGAAAAACCGGGGAGCTGTTTTTT.

This rearrangement joins TRBV9 to TRBJ2-7, with D possibly matching TRBD1 (6 bases). The CDR3 sequence is 14 residues long. CDR1 is SGDLS, CDR2 YYNGEE, per germline. Trimming pared 2 bases from V and 1 base from J, leaving 10 bases between. The CDR3 sequence: CASSVDSESYEQYF. The DNA of the CDR3 is TGTGCCAGCAGCGTGGACAGCGAGTCCTACGAGCAGTACTTC.

This chain links TRBV4-1 with TRBJ2-1; tentative D call: TRBD2 (6 bases). Per the germline V gene, CDR1 is MGHRA and CDR2 is YSYEKL. The CDR3 has 13 amino acids. V lost 0 bases and J lost 8, with 8 bases in between. CDR3 in amino acids: CASSQDWGDEQFF. CDR3 nucleotides: TGCGCCAGCAGCCAAGATTGGGGGGATGAGCAGTTCTTC.

This clonotype appeared once. This sequence joins TRBV7-8 and TRBJ2-1; TRBD2 matches 9 bases. The CDR3 totals 16 residues. V lost 1 base and J lost 4; bases outside the gene matches: 5. The germline gives CDR1 SGHVS, CDR2 FQNEAQ. CDR3 loop: CASSLEAGGPYNEQFF. CDR3 DNA: TGTGCCAGCAGCTTAGAGGCGGGAGGGCCGTACAATGAGCAGTTCTTC.

V and J are TRBV6-5 and TRBJ2-2, with TRBD1 as a possible D gene (6 bases). Germline V gives CDR1 MNHEY, CDR2 SVGAGI. V lost 2 bases to trimming and J lost 6 bases, with 13 bases between them. CDR3 length: 15 residues. Here the CDR3 DNA reads TGTGCCAGCAGTTACCGTACTGGGGGCCCCGGGGAGCTGTTTTTT. This sequence encodes CASSYRTGGPGELFF.

The chain uses TRBV20-1 and TRBJ1-1, with D tentatively TRBD1 (5 bases). V was cut by 3 bases and J by 7 bases, with 12 bases left in between. Germline assignment: CDR1 DFQATT and CDR2 SNEGSKA (reference sequence). The CDR3 is 12 residues long. The CDR3 DNA follows: TGCAGTGCTAGGGGGGGTGCCCTTGAAGCTTTCTTT. Translated: CSARGGALEAFF.

V is TRBV7-6 and J is TRBJ2-4; 7 positions match TRBD2. Trimming at V came to 4 bases and at J to 3 bases, leaving 6 bases not matched to a gene. Germline V gene sequence: CDR1 SGHVS, CDR2 FNYEAQ. The length of the CDR3 is 15 residues. Here the CDR3 reads CASSSLADLKNIQYF. CDR3 DNA sequence: TGTGCCAGCAGCTCGCTAGCGGACCTCAAAAACATTCAGTACTTC.

This chain joins TRBV19 and TRBJ2-2, with a possible D match to TRBD2 (6 bases). V lost 0 bases and J 5 bases, leaving 19 bases between the germline ends. This CDR3 spans 18 amino acids. Germline loops: CDR1 LNHDA, CDR2 SQIVND (reference sequence). CDR3 loop: CASSIDLYTSSLTGELFF. The CDR3 nucleotides are TGTGCCAGTAGTATAGATCTATATACTAGCAGTTTAACCGGGGAGCTGTTTTTT.

The CDR3 nucleotides read TGTGCCAGCAGTTGGGAGAGATCCCATGCCGAAGACCAGTACTTC. This gives the protein CASSWERSHAEDQYF. The J gene is TRBJ2-5, the V gene TRBV6-2 or TRBV6-3; D may be TRBD2 (5 bases). From germline, CDR1 is MNHEY and CDR2 SVGEGT. V lost 4 bases and J 10 bases, leaving 22 bases between the germline ends. The CDR3 is made up of 15 amino acids.